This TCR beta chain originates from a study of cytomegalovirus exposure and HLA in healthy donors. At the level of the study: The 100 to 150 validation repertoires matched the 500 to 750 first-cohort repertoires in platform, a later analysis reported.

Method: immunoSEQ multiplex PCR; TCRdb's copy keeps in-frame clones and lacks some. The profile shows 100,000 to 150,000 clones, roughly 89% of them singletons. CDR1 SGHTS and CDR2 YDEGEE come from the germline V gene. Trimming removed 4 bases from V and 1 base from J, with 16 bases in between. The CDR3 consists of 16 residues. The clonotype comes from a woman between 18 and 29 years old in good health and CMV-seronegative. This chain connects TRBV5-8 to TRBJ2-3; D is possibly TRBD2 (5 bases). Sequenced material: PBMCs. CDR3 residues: CASSRGLSVGTDTQYF. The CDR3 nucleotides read TGTGCCAGCAGCAGAGGACTTTCGGTCGGCACAGATACGCAGTATTTT.